This T cell receptor beta chain emerged from a study of CD8 T cells in Susac syndrome. There are 14 residues in the CDR3. V was pared by 5 bases and J by 1 base, with 2 bases of the junction left unmatched. Per germline, CDR1 LGHDT and CDR2 YNNKEL (reference sequence). Random hexamers primed reverse transcription of 0.5 to 1 ug RNA. TCRdb reprocessed the immunoSEQ multiplex PCR reads with MiXCR, giving one entry per CDR3 protein. This table holds 110,000 or so distinct CDR3 sequences, 85% to 95% found once. This clonotype was observed a handful of times. The chain employs TRBV3-1 and TRBJ1-1, with 9 nucleotides matching TRBD1. The source of this sequence is a human donor in good health. The specimen was CD4+ T cells from PBMCs. CDR3 sequence reads: CASSSTGGNTEAFF. The CDR3 region has the DNA TGTGCCAGCAGCTCGACAGGGGGGAACACTGAAGCTTTCTTT.